This T cell receptor beta chain stems from a study of cytomegalovirus exposure and HLA in healthy donors. The study's findings and limits: Presence/absence analyses assumed roughly uniform sequencing depth across donors, which may not hold. When analyzed later, a missense DCLRE1C variant was found to be linked to TCR beta V- and J-gene trimming. Several of the most significant clusters appeared linked to common viral pathogens, based on a later analysis.

A multiplex PCR was run with 60 Vbeta primers and 13 Jbeta primers. Clones were sequenced by immunoSEQ multiplex PCR, and TCRdb holds only the in-frame ones, with some missing. The sample has 140,000 to 150,000 clones, roughly 9.8% seen once. Germline V gives CDR1 SNHLY, CDR2 FYNNEI. The CDR3 is 14 amino acids. The ends were cut back, 7 bases at V and 3 bases at J, with 15 bases in the middle. Donors counted as nominally healthy when sampled, yet unrecorded immune exposures were likely. A few counts support this clone. Its specificity is unknown. The sequenced sample consisted of PBMCs. This clonotype was obtained from a man aged 45 to 65 in good health and CMV-seronegative. The chain recombines TRBV2 with TRBJ1-2; D ambiguous. The CDR3 sequence is CASIANPTDYGYTF. For the CDR3, the DNA is TGTGCCAGCATCGCAAACCCAACGGACTATGGCTACACCTTC.